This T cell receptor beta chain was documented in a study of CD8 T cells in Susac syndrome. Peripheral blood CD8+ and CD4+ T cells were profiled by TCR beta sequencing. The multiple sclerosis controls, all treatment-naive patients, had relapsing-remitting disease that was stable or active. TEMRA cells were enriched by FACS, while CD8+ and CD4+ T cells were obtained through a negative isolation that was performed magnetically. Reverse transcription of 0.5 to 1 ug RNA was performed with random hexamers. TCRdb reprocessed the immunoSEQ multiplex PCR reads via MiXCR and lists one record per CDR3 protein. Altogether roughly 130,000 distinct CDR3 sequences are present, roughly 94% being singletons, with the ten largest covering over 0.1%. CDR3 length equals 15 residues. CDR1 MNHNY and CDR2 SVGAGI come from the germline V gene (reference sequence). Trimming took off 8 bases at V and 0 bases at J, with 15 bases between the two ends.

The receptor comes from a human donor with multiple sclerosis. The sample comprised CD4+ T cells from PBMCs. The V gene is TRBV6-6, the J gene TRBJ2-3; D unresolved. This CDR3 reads CASSPYGGSTDTQYF. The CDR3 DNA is TGTGCCAGCTCCCCTTATGGCGGTAGCACAGATACGCAGTATTTT.